The clone carrying this T cell receptor beta chain was recorded only once. The antigen is undetermined. This entry is derived from a study of cytomegalovirus exposure and HLA in healthy donors. Findings and limits, study-wide: HLA restriction was apparent for most CMV-associated TCR beta chains in a later analysis. Information on immune exposure was restricted to one variable (CMV serostatus).

The CDR3 length is 15 residues. The germline gives CDR1 MNHNS, CDR2 SASEGT. The V end lost 7 bases, the J end lost 2 bases, and 16 bases lay between the germline ends. PCR involved 60 Vbeta and 13 Jbeta primers. Repertoires were generated with immunoSEQ multiplex PCR, while TCRdb's copy carries only in-frame clones and drops some. The sample has fewer than 150,000 clones; approximately 61% are singletons. This clonotype was obtained from a human donor in good health. The sequenced material came from PBMCs. The V call is TRBV6-1, the J call TRBJ2-3; D is possibly TRBD1 (5 bases). CDR3 in DNA: TGTGCCAGCAACTGGGCGACAGCGACCACAGATACGCAGTATTTT. Amino acids: CASNWATATTDTQYF.